This T cell receptor (beta chain) was profiled in a study of T cells in Graves' hyperthyroidism and ophthalmopathy. Authors of the study amplified TCR beta CDR3 regions from RNA transcripts. A set of HTBI primers served as the primers for a first-round RT-PCR of the TCR CDR3. TCRdb redid the calling of the multiplex PCR reads with MiXCR, one entry per CDR3 protein. The sample carries about 690,000 distinct CDR3 sequences, around a sixth recorded once. This clonotype was seen at least ten times. V lost 5 bases and J 0 bases, leaving 19 bases between the germline ends. This CDR3 spans 17 amino acids. Germline CDR1 reads MDHEN; CDR2 reads SYDVKM.

This TCR was recovered from a man between 45 and 60 years old with Graves' hyperthyroidism. The sample taken for sequencing was blood. The rearrangement uses TRBV28 and TRBJ1-2; D is undetermined. In DNA form, the CDR3 reads TGTGCCAGCAGTCCCACCTCGGGTGGGAGCACTAACTATGGCTACACCTTC. Protein: CASSPTSGGSTNYGYTF.